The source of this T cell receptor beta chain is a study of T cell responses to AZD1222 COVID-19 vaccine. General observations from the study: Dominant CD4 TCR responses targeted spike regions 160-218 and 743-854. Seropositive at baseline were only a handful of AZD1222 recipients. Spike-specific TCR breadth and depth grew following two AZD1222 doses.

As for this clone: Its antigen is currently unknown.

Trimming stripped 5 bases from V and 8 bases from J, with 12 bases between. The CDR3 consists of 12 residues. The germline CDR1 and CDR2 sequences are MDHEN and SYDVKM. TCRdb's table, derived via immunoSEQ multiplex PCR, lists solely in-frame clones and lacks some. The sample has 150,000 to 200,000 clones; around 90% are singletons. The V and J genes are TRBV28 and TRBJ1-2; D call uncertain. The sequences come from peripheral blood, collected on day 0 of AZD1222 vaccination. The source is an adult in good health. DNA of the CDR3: TGTGCCAGCAGTCAGTGGGGATACGGCTACACCTTC. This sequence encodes CASSQWGYGYTF.